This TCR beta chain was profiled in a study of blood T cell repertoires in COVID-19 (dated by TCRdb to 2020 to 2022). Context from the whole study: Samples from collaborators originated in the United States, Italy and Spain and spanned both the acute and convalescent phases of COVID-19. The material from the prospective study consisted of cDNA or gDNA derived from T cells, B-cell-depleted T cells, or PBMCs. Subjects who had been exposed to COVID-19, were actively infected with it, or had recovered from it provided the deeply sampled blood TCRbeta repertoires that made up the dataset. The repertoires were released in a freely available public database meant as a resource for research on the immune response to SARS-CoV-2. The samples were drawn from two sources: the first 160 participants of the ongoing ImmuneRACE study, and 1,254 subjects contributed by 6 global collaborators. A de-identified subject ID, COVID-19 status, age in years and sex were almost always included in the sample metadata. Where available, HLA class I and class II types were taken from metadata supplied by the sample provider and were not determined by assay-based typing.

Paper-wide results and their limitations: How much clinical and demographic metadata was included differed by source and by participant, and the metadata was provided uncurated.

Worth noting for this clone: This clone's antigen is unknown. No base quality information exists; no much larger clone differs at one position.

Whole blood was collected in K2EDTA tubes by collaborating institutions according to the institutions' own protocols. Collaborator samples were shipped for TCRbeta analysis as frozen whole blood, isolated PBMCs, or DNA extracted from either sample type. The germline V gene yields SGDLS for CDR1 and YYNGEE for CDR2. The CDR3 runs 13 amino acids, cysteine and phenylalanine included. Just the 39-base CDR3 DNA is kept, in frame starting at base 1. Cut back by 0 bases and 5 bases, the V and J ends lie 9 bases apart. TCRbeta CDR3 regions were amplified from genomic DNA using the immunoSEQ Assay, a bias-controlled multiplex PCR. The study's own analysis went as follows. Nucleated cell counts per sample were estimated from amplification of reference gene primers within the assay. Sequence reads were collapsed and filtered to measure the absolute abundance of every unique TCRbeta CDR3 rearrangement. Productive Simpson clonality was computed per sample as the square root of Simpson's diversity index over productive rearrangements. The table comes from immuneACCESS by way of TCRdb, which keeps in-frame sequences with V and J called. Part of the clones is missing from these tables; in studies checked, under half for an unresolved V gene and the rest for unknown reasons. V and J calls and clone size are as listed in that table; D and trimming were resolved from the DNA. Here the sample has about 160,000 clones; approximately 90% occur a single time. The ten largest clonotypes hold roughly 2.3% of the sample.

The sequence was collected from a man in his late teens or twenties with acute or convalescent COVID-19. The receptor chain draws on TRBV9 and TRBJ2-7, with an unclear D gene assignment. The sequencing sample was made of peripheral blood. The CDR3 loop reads CASSVVAGDEQYF. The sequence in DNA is TGTGCCAGCAGCGTAGTGGCAGGCGACGAGCAGTACTTC.